One sample yielded the 13 T cell receptor beta chains listed below, sequenced in a study of T cell repertoires and HLA-DP antigens. For these TCRs, the target antigens are not known. Assay used: immunoSEQ multiplex PCR; TCRdb lists only in-frame clones, some missing. This sample has about 110,000 clones, with 85% to 95% found just once. The sequencing sample was made of CD4+ T cells from PBMCs. All receptors come from a woman under 30 in good health and CMV-seronegative.

The chain recombines TRBV6-5 with TRBJ2-5; D gene uncertain. Trimming took off 0 bases at V and 2 bases at J, with 10 bases between the two ends. CDR3 length equals 15 residues. Per germline, CDR1 MNHEY and CDR2 SVGAGI. The DNA of the CDR3 is TGTGCCAGCAGTTACTCACCTGCAGGTCAAGAGACCCAGTACTTC. Its protein product is CASSYSPAGQETQYF.

This clone appeared a few times. The CDR3 DNA is TGTGCCAGTACCCCGGACAGGGTAAAGTACGAGCAGTACGTC. Translation gives CASTPDRVKYEQYV. This chain joins TRBV19 and TRBJ2-7, with 8 bases identical to TRBD1. Unmatched junction bases numbered 9, after V lost 7 bases and J lost 4 bases. Germline V gives CDR1 LNHDA, CDR2 SQIVND (reference sequence). This CDR3 is 14 amino acids long.

The chain has TRBV5-6 and TRBJ2-4, with 12 bases that match TRBD2. CDR3 length: 15 residues. The germline V gene encodes CDR1 SGHDT and CDR2 YYEEEE. V trimming: 2 bases; J trimming: 7 bases; junction bases outside the gene matches: 4. The CDR3 protein is CASSFLTSGGNIQYF. The CDR3 nucleotides are TGTGCCAGCAGCTTTCTGACTAGCGGGGGCAACATTCAGTACTTC.

In its sample, this clone was seen once. The rearrangement uses TRBV7-9 and TRBJ1-1, with a weak D call TRBD1 (5 bases). V dropped 5 bases and J dropped 10 bases, with 14 bases sitting between them. The germline V gene encodes CDR1 SEHNR and CDR2 FQNEAQ (reference sequence). This CDR3 spans 12 amino acids. This CDR3 is CASSTTDGGAFF. The CDR3 DNA reads as TGTGCCAGCAGCACAACCGACGGGGGAGCTTTCTTT.

This clone was counted once. This chain links TRBV14 with TRBJ2-3; 12 nucleotides align to TRBD2. Germline V lookup: CDR1 SGHDN, CDR2 FVKESK. The CDR3 extends over 19 amino acids. Trimming at V came to 3 bases and at J to 4 bases, leaving 14 bases not matched to a gene. Here the CDR3 reads CASSHPPFTTSGGADTQYF. For the CDR3, the DNA is TGTGCCAGCAGCCACCCACCCTTCACGACTAGCGGGGGTGCAGATACGCAGTATTTT. The whole variable domain, remainder taken from reference TRBV14 and TRBJ2-3, is EAGVTQFPSHSVIEKGQTVTLRCDPISGHDNLYWYRRVMGKEIKFLLHFVKESKQDESGMPNNRFLAERTGGTYSTLKVQPAELEDSGVYFCASSHPPFTTSGGADTQYFGPGTRLTVL.

The chain links TRBV19 to TRBJ2-7; D remains unclear. Trimming pared 6 bases from V and 8 bases from J, leaving 17 bases between. The CDR3 has 13 residues. CDR1 LNHDA and CDR2 SQIVND come from the germline V gene (reference sequence). The CDR3 DNA reads as TGTGCCAGTAGCCCGTTCGGCGGAAGCCAGCAGTACTTC. As protein: CASSPFGGSQQYF.

The J gene is TRBJ2-7, the V gene TRBV5-6; 7 bases line up with TRBD1. V lost 4 bases and J lost 2; bases outside the gene matches: 12. Germline V gene data show CDR1 as SGHDT and CDR2 as YYEEEE. The CDR3 loop spans 16 amino acids. The CDR3 nucleotides are TGTGCCAGCAGCCAGAAGGACAGGATAAACGCCTACGAGCAGTACGTC. Translating it yields CASSQKDRINAYEQYV.

This chain links TRBV4-1 with TRBJ2-3; TRBD2 aligns across 9 bases. Germline CDR1 and CDR2: MGHRA and YSYEKL. V gave up 4 bases and J gave up 1 base; unmatched junction bases: 3. The length of the CDR3 is 15 residues. The CDR3: CASSLQRGGTDTQYF. The CDR3 DNA sequence: TGCGCCAGCAGCCTCCAGCGGGGGGGCACAGATACGCAGTATTTT.

The chain recombines TRBV11-2 with TRBJ1-1; TRBD1 agrees at 7 bases. The V and J ends lost 7 bases and 1 base, in that order; junction bases with no gene match: 6. CDR1 and CDR2 (germline): SGHAT, FQNNGV. This CDR3 is 14 amino acids long. DNA of the CDR3: TGTGCCAGCACCAAAACAGGGGCGAACACTGAAGCTTTCTTT. This encodes CASTKTGANTEAFF.

The chain employs TRBV7-2 and TRBJ1-3; no definite D call. V lost 3 bases and J lost 1, with 7 bases in between. CDR3 length equals 14 residues. In germline, CDR1 is SGHTA, CDR2 FQGNSA. The CDR3 reads CASSFRVSGNTIYF. The CDR3, as DNA: TGTGCCAGCAGCTTTCGGGTTTCTGGAAACACCATATATTTT.

The chain links TRBV11-1 to TRBJ1-2; D remains unclear. The CDR3 loop spans 14 amino acids. Trimming took 7 bases from V and 0 from J, leaving 12 bases between them. Germline V lookup: CDR1 SGHAT, CDR2 FQDESV (reference sequence). CDR3 in amino acids: CASTERGSNYGYTF. DNA of the CDR3: TGTGCCAGCACCGAACGAGGTTCTAACTATGGCTACACCTTC. The full variable domain, completed using reference TRBV11-1 and TRBJ1-2, is EAEVAQSPRYKITEKSQAVAFWCDPISGHATLYWYRQILGQGPELLVQFQDESVVDDSQLPKDRFSAERLKGVDSTLKIQPAELGDSAMYLCASTERGSNYGYTFGSGTRLTVV.

The chain is built from TRBV7-9 and TRBJ1-2; D perhaps matches TRBD1 (6 bases). The CDR3 covers 14 residues. V lost 1 base to trimming and J lost 7 bases, with 13 bases between them. Germline values: CDR1 SEHNR, CDR2 FQNEAQ (reference sequence). The CDR3 here is CASSLGTALGGYTF. The CDR3, as DNA: TGTGCCAGCAGCTTAGGGACAGCCTTGGGTGGCTACACCTTC.

The rearrangement joins TRBV19 to TRBJ2-7, with 7 bases fitting TRBD2. Trimming at V came to 1 base and at J to 5 bases, leaving 5 bases not matched to a gene. Germline V gene data show CDR1 as LNHDA and CDR2 as SQIVND (reference sequence). CDR3 length: 14 residues. CDR3 nucleotides: TGTGCCAGTAGTATAGGCGGGAGATTAGACGAGCAGTACTTC. It encodes CASSIGGRLDEQYF.